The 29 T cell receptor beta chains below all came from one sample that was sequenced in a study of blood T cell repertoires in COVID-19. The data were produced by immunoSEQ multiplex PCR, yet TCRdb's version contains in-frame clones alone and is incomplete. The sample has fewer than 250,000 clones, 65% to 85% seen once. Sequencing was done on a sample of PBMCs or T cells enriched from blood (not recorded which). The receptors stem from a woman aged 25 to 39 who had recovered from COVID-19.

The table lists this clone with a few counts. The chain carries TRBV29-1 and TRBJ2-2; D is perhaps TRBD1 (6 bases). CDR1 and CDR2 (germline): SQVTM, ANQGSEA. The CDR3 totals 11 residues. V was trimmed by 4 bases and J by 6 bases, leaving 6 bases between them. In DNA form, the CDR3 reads TGCAGCGTTGCAGGGGCCGGGGAGCTGTTTTTT. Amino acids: CSVAGAGELFF.

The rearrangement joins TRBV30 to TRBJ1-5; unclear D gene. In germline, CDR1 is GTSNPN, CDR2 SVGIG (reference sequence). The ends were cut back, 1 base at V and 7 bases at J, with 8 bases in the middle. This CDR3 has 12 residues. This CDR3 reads CAWSATGQPQHF. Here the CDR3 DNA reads TGTGCCTGGAGTGCTACCGGGCAGCCCCAGCATTTT.

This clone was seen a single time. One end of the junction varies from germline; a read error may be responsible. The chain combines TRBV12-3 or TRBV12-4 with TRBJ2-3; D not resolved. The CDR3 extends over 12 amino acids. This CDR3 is CASKRYRLTQYF. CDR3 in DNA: TGTGCCAGCAAGAGGTATCGATTGACGCAGTACTTT.

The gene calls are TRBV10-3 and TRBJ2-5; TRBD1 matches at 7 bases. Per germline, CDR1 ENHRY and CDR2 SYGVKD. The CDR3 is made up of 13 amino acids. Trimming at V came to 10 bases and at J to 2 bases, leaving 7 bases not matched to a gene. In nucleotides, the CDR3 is TGTGCCACCACAGGGGCCCCACAAGAGACCCAGTACTTC. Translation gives CATTGAPQETQYF.

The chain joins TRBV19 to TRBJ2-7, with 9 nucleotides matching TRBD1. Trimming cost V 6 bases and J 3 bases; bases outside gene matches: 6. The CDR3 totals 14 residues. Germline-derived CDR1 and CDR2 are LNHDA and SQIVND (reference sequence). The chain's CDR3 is CASSHGTGYYEQYF. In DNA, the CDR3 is TGTGCCAGTAGCCATGGGACAGGGTACTACGAGCAGTACTTC.

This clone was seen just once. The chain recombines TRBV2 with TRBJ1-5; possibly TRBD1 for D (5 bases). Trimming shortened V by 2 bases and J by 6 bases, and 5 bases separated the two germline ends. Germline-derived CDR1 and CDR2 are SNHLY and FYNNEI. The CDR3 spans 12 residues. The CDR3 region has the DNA TGTGCCAGCAGTGAACAGGGTCAGCCCCAGCATTTT. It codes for CASSEQGQPQHF.

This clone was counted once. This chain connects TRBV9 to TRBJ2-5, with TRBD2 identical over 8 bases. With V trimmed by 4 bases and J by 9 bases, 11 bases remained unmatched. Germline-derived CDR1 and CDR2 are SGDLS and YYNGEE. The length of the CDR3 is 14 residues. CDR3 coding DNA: TGTGCCAGCAGCCCCTTAGCGGGACTGACGGCCCAGTACTTC. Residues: CASSPLAGLTAQYF. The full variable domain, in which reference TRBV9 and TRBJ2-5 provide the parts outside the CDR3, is DSGVTQTPKHLITATGQRVTLRCSPRSGDLSVYWYQQSLDQGLQFLIQYYNGEERAKGNILERFSAQQFPDLHSELNLSSLELGDSALYFCASSPLAGLTAQYFGPGTRLLVL.

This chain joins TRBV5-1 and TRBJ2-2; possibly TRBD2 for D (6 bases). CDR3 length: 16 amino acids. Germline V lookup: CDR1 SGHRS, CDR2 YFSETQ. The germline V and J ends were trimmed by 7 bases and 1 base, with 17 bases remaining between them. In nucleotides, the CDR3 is TGCGCCAGCCTAACTGGCGGGGCCGTGAACACCGGGGAGCTGTTTTTT. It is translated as CASLTGGAVNTGELFF.

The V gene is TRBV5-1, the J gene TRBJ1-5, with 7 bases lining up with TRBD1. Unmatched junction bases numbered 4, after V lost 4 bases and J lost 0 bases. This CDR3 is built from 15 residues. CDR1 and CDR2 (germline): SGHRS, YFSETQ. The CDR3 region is CASSAGTDSNQPQHF. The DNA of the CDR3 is TGCGCCAGCAGCGCGGGGACAGATAGCAATCAGCCCCAGCATTTT.

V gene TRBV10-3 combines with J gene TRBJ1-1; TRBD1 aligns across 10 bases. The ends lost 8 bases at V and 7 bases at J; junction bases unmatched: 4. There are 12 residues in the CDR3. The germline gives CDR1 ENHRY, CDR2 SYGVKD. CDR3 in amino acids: CAIGQGEGEAFF. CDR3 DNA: TGTGCCATCGGACAGGGGGAAGGTGAAGCTTTCTTT.

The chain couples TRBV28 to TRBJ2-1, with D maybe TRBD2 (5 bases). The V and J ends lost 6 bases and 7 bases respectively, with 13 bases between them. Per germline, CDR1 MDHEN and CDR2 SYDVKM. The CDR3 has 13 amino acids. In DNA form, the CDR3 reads TGTGCCAGCAGGGACTTCGCGAGGAATGAGCAGTTCTTC. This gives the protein CASRDFARNEQFF.

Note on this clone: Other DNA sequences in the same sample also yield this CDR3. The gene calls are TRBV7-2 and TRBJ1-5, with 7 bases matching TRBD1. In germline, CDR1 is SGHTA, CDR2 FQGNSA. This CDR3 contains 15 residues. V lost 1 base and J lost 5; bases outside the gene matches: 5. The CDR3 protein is CASSLGLGGYQPQHF. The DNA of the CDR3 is TGTGCCAGCAGCTTAGGGCTAGGGGGCTATCAGCCCCAGCATTTT.

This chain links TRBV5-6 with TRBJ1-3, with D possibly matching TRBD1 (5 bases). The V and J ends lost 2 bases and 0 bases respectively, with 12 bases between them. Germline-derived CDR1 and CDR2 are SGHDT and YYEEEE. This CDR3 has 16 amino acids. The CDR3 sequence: CASSFVQGDSGNTIYF. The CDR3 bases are TGTGCCAGCAGCTTCGTTCAGGGCGACTCTGGAAACACCATATATTTT.

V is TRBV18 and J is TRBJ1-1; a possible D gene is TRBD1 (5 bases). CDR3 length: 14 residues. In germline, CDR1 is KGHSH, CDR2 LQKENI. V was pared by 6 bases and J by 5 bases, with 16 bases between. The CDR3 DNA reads TGTGCCAGCTCCCCTAGGGTCAGGGATACTGAAGCTTTCTTT. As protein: CASSPRVRDTEAFF.

The CDR3 region is CASSVVLDTQYF. CDR3 coding DNA: TGTGCCAGCAGCGTAGTCTTAGATACGCAGTATTTT. The rearrangement uses TRBV9 and TRBJ2-3; the D is unclear. The CDR3 extends over 12 amino acids. Germline V lookup: CDR1 SGDLS, CDR2 YYNGEE. Trimming took 0 bases from V and 5 from J, leaving 4 bases between them.

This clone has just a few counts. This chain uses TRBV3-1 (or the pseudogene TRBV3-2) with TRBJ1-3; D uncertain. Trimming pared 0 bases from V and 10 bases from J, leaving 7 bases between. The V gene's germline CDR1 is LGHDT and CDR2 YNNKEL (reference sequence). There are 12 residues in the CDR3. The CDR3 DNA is TGTGCCAGCAGCCAAGAGCCAGGAACCATATATTTT. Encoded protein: CASSQEPGTIYF.

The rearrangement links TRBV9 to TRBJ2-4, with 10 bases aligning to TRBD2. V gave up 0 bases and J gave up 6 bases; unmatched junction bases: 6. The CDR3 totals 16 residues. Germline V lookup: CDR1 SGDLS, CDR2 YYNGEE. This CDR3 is CASSVGLAGVGNIQYF. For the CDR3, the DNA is TGTGCCAGCAGCGTAGGGCTAGCGGGAGTCGGAAACATTCAGTACTTC.

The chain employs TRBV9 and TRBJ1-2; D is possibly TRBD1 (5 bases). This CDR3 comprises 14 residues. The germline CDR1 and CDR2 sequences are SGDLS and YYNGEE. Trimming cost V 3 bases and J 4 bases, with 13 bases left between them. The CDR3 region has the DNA TGTGCCAGCAGCGCCTCAACAGGTGGCTATGGCTACACCTTC. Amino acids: CASSASTGGYGYTF.

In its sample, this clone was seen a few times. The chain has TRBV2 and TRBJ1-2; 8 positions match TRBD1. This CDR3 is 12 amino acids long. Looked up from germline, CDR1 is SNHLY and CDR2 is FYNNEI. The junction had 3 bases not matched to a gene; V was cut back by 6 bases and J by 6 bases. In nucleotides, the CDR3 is TGTGCCAGCAGCCGACAGGGGAATGGCTACACCTTC. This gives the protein CASSRQGNGYTF. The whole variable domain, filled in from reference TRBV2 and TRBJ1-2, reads EPEVTQTPSHQVTQMGQEVILRCVPISNHLYFYWYRQILGQKVEFLVSFYNNEISEKSEIFDDQFSVERPDGSNFTLKIRSTKLEDSAMYFCASSRQGNGYTFGSGTRLTVV.

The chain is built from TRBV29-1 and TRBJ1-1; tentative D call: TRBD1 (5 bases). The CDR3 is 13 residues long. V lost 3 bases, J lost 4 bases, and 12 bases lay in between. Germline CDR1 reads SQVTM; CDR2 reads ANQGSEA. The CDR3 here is CSVDRVGGTEAFF. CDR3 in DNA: TGCAGCGTTGACCGGGTCGGGGGCACTGAAGCTTTCTTT.

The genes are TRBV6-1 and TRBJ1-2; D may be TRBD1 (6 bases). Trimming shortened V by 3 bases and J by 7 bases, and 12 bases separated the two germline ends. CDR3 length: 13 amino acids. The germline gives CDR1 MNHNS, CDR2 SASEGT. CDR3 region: CASSDSGVGGYTF. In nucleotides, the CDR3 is TGTGCCAGCAGTGATTCAGGGGTGGGTGGCTACACCTTC.

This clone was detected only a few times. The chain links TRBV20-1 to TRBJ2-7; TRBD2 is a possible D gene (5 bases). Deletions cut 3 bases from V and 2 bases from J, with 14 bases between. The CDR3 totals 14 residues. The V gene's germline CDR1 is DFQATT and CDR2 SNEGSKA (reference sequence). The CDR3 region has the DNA TGCAGTGCTAGTCTCGTGCGGGCCCCCTACGAGCAGTACTTC. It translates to CSASLVRAPYEQYF.

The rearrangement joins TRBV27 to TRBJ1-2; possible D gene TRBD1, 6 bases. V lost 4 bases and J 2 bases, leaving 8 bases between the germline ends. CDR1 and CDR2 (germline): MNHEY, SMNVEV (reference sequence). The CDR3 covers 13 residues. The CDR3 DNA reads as TGTGCCAGCAGTTACACAGGGAACTATGGCTACACCTTC. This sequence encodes CASSYTGNYGYTF.

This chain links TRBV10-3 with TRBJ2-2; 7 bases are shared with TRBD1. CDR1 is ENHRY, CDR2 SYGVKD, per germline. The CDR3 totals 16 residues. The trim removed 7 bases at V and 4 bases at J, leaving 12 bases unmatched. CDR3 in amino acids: CAITSGTGAGTGELFF. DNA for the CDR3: TGTGCCATCACCTCAGGCACAGGGGCCGGCACCGGGGAGCTGTTTTTT.

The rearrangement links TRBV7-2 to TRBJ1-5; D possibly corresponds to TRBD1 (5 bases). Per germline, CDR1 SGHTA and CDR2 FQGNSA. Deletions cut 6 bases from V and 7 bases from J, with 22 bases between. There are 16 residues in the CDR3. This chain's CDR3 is CASSILPPGVGQPQHF. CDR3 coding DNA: TGTGCCAGCAGTATACTACCTCCGGGGGTCGGGCAGCCCCAGCATTTT.

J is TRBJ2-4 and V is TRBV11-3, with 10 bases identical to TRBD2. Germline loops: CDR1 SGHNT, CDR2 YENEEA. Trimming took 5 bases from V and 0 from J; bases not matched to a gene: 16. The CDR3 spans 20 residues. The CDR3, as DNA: TGTGCCAGCAGCCCGCCCCCTGGGGGAGCGGGGGGGCTAGCCAAAAACATTCAGTACTTC. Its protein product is CASSPPPGGAGGLAKNIQYF.

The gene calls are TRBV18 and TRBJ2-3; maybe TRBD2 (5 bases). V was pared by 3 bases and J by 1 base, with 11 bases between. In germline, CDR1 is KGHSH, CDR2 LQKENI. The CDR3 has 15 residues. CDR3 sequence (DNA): TGTGCCAGCTCACCCGGGATCGGGGGCACAGATACGCAGTATTTT. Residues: CASSPGIGGTDTQYF.

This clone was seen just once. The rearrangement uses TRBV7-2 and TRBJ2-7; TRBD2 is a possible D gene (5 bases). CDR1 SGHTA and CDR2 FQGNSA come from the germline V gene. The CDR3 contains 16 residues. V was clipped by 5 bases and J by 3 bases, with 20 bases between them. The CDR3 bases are TGTGCCAGCAGCCCCCGCCGGGATAGGGCCCTCTACGAGCAGTACTTC. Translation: CASSPRRDRALYEQYF.

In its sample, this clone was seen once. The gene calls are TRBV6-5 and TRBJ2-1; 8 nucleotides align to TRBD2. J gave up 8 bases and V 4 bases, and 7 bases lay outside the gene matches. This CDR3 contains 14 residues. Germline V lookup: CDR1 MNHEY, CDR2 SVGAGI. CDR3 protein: CASSSQRENHEQFF. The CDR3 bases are TGTGCCAGCAGTTCCCAGCGGGAGAACCATGAGCAGTTCTTC.